Each of the 7 T cell receptor beta chains below was sequenced from the same sample in a study of shared clonotypes between healthy human individuals. Only in-frame clones appear in the TCRdb table, and some are missing; sequencing was by immunoSEQ multiplex PCR. The table shows roughly 1.5 million clones, with 95% to 99% occurring only once. Sequencing used naive CD4+ T cells sorted from blood. Subset indicated: CD45RA+ positively selected. The receptors derive from a man aged 25 to 40 in good health.

This chain joins TRBV7-8 and TRBJ1-2; 9 positions agree with TRBD1. Germline V lookup: CDR1 SGHVS, CDR2 FQNEAQ. The J segment lost 7 bases and the V segment lost 5 bases, leaving 8 bases of the junction unmatched. This CDR3 has 14 amino acids. CDR3 bases: TGTGCCAGCAGCCTTGGACAGGGGCACGTTGGCTACACCTTC. This codes for CASSLGQGHVGYTF.

The chain uses TRBV5-5 and TRBJ2-1; 10 bases fit TRBD2. The germline gives CDR1 SGHKS, CDR2 YYEKEE (reference sequence). Unmatched junction bases numbered 17, after V lost 5 bases and J lost 9 bases. The CDR3 has 17 amino acids. The CDR3 sequence: CASRRGLASGSMAEQFF. For the CDR3, the DNA is TGTGCCAGCAGGCGGGGTCTGGCTAGCGGGAGTATGGCTGAGCAGTTCTTC.

This clone has just one count. The V call is TRBV28, the J call TRBJ1-1; D might be TRBD1 (6 bases). Germline assignment: CDR1 MDHEN and CDR2 SYDVKM. V lost 1 base, J lost 0 bases, and 9 bases lay in between. The CDR3 spans 15 residues. CDR3 in DNA: TGTGCCAGCAGTTTATTGGGGGGCTTGAACACTGAAGCTTTCTTT. As protein: CASSLLGGLNTEAFF.

The chain links TRBV2 to TRBJ2-5; D is unclear. Looked up from germline, CDR1 is SNHLY and CDR2 is FYNNEI. V was cut by 8 bases and J by 3 bases, with 10 bases left in between. This CDR3 contains 12 residues. The CDR3 bases are TGTGCCAGCTCTCCCGGAGAAGAGACCCAGTACTTC. It yields the protein CASSPGEETQYF.

The chain combines TRBV28 with TRBJ2-5; D perhaps matches TRBD2 (5 bases). Germline loops: CDR1 MDHEN, CDR2 SYDVKM. The CDR3 totals 15 residues. V lost 9 bases and J 4 bases, leaving 21 bases between the germline ends. This chain's CDR3 is CASGEGAGMIETQYF. The CDR3 nucleotides are TGTGCCAGTGGCGAGGGCGCAGGTATGATAGAGACCCAGTACTTC.

The chain couples TRBV7-2 to TRBJ2-3; TRBD2 matches 7 bases. The junction had 4 bases not matched to a gene; V was cut back by 1 base and J by 0 bases. The length of the CDR3 is 16 residues. CDR1 SGHTA and CDR2 FQGNSA come from the germline V gene. The CDR3 is CASSLGLRESTDTQYF. The CDR3, as DNA: TGTGCCAGCAGCTTAGGCTTGCGGGAGAGCACAGATACGCAGTATTTT. Looking up the rest from reference TRBV7-2 and TRBJ2-3 gives the full variable domain: GAGVSQSPSNKVTEKGKDVELRCDPISGHTALYWYRQSLGQGLEFLIYFQGNSAPDKSGLPSDRFSAERTGGSVSTLTIQRTQQEDSAVYLCASSLGLRESTDTQYFGPGTRLTVL.

The CDR3 nucleotides read TGCAGCGTTGATTGGACGGGGTCCTCCTTCTTC. Translating it yields CSVDWTGSSFF. This chain uses TRBV29-1 with TRBJ2-1; possible D gene TRBD2, 5 bases. The ends were cut back, 3 bases at V and 16 bases at J, with 16 bases in the middle. The CDR3 is 11 amino acids. CDR1 is SQVTM, CDR2 ANQGSEA, per germline.